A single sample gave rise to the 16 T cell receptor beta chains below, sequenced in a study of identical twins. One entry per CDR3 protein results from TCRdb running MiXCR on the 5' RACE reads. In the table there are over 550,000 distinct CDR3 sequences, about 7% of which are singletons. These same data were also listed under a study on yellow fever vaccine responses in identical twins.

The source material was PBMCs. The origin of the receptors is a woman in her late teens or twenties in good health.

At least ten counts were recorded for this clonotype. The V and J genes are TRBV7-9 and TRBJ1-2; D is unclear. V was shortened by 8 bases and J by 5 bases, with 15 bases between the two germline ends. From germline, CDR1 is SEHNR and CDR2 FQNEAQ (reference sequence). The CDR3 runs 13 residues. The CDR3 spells CASDRPLGYGYTF. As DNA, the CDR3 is TGTGCCAGCGATCGACCTCTCGGTTATGGCTACACCTTC.

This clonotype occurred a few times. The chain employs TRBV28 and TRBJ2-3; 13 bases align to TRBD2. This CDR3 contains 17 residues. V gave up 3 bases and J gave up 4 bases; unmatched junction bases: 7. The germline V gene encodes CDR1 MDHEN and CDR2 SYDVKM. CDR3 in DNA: TGTGCCAGCAGTTTCCTCGGACTAGCGGGGGCTGCAGATACGCAGTATTTT. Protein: CASSFLGLAGAADTQYF.

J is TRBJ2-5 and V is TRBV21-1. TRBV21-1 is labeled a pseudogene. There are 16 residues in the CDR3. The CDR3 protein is CASSKAVRQPAKTQYF. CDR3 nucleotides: TGTGCCAGCAGCAAAGCGGTCAGGCAGCCTGCGAAGACCCAGTACTTC.

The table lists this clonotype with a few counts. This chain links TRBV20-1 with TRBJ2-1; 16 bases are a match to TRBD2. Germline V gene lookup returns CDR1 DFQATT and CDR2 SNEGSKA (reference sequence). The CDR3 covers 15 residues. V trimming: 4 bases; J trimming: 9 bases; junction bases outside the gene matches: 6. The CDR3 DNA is TGCAGTGCTAAAGGGACTAGCGGGGGGGCCTTTGAGCAGTTCTTC. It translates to CSAKGTSGGAFEQFF.

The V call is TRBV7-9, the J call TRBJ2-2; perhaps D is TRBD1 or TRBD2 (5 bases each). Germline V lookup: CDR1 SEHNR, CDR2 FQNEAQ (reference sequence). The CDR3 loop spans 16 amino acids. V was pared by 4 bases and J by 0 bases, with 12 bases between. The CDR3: CASSSPRGANTGELFF. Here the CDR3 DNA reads TGTGCCAGCAGCTCGCCCCGGGGCGCGAACACCGGGGAGCTGTTTTTT. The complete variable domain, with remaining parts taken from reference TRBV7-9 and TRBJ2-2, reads DTGVSQNPRHKITKRGQNVTFRCDPISEHNRLYWYRQTLGQGPEFLTYFQNEAQLEKSRLLSDRFSAERPKGSFSTLEIQRTEQGDSAMYLCASSSPRGANTGELFFGEGSRLTVL.

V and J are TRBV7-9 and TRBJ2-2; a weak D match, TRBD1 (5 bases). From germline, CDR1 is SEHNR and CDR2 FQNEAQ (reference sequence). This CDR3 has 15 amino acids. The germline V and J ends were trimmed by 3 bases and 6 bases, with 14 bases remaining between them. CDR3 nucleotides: TGTGCCAGCAGCTTCCAGGACAACTCCGCCGGGGAGCTGTTTTTT. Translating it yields CASSFQDNSAGELFF.

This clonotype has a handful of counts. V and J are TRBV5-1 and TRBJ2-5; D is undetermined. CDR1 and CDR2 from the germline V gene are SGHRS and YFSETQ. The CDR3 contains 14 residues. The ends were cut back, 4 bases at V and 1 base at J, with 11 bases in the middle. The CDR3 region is CASSPDGSQETQYF. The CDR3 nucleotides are TGCGCCAGCAGCCCGGACGGAAGCCAAGAGACCCAGTACTTC.

The CDR3 sequence is CATSKDQGTNEKLFF. CDR3 in DNA: TGTGCCACCAGCAAGGACCAGGGGACTAATGAAAAACTGTTTTTT. The chain joins TRBV15 to TRBJ1-4, with a tentative D call TRBD1 (6 bases). Germline-derived CDR1 and CDR2 are LNHNV and YYDKDF (reference sequence). V was trimmed by 4 bases and J by 2 bases, leaving 11 bases between them. CDR3 size: 15 residues.

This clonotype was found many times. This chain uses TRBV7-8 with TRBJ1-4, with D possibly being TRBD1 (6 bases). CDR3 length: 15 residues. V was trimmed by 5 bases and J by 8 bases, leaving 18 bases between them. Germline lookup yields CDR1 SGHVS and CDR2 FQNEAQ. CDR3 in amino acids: CASSLSEGGNEKLFF. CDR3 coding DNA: TGTGCCAGCAGCCTGTCAGAAGGGGGAAACGAAAAACTGTTTTTT.

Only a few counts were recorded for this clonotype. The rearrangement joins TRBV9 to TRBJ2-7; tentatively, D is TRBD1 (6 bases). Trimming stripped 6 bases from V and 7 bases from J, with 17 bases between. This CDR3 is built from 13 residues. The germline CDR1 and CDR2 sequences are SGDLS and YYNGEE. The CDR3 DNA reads TGTGCCAGCAATGGCGGAGTACAGGGAGAGCAGTACTTC. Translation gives CASNGGVQGEQYF.

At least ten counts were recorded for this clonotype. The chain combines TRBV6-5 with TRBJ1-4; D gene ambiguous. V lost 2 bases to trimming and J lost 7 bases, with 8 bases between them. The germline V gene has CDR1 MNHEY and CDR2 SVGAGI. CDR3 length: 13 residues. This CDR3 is CASSYRPGEKLFF. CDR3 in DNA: TGTGCCAGCAGTTACCGTCCAGGTGAAAAACTGTTTTTT.

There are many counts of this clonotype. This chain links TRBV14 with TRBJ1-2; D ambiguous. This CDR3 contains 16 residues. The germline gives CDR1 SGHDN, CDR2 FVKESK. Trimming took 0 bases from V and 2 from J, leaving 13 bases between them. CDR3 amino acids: CASSQDRIGENYGYTF. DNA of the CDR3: TGTGCCAGCAGCCAAGATCGGATCGGAGAAAACTATGGCTACACCTTC.

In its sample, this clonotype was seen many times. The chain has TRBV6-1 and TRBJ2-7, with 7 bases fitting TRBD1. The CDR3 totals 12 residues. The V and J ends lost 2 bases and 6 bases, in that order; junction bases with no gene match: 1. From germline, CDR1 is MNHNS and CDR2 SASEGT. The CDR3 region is CASSEQGVEQYF. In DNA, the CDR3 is TGTGCCAGCAGTGAACAGGGGGTCGAGCAGTACTTC.

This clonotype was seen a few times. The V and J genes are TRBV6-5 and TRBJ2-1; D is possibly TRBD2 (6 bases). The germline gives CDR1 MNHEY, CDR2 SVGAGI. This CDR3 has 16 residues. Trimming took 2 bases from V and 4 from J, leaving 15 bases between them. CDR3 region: CASSYNLGTAYNEQFF. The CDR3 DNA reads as TGTGCCAGCAGTTACAATCTTGGGACTGCTTACAATGAGCAGTTCTTC.

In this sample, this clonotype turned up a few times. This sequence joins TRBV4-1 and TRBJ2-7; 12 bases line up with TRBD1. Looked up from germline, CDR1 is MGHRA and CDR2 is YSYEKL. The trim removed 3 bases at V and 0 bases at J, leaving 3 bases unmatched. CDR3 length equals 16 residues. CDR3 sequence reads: CASSQGTGGVSYEQYF. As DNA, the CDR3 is TGCGCCAGCAGCCAGGGGACAGGGGGCGTCTCCTACGAGCAGTACTTC.

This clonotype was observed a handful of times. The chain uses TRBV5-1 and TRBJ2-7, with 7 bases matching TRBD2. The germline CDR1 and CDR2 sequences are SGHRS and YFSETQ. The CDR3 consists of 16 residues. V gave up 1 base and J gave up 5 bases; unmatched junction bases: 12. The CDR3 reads CASSLTAGRAWDEQYF. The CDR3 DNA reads TGCGCCAGCAGCTTGACCGCGGGGAGGGCCTGGGACGAGCAGTACTTC.